This is a list of T cell receptor beta chains from one sample in a study of blood T cell repertoires in COVID-19. Assay used: immunoSEQ multiplex PCR; TCRdb lists only in-frame clones, some missing. Altogether 250,000 or so clones are present, roughly 88% being singletons, with the ten largest covering about 2%. Sequenced: peripheral blood. These receptor sequences come from a man aged 40-50 years who had recovered from COVID-19. Each CDR3 is given with its conserved first and last residue. The order of the fields is J gene, clone size, V gene, D gene, CDR3 DNA, CDR3 protein. The D gene is left open where the match is weak. The size of a clone is reported for some rows only, either as once, few or many, or as a class for expanded clones.

j_call: TRBJ1-2
clone_size: NA
v_call: TRBV7-2
d_call: NA
cdr3_nt: TGTGCCAGCAGCATGTGGGGGGGCGTTGGCTATGGCTACACCTTC
cdr3_aa: CASSMWGGVGYGYTF

j_call: TRBJ1-2
clone_size: NA
v_call: TRBV9
d_call: NA
cdr3_nt: TGTGCCAGCAGCTCCACGGACTTTGGCTACACCTTC
cdr3_aa: CASSSTDFGYTF

j_call: TRBJ1-1
clone_size: NA
v_call: TRBV5-1
d_call: TRBD1
cdr3_nt: TGCGCCAGCAGCTCCGGGGACAGAAAGAACACTGAAGCTTTCTTT
cdr3_aa: CASSSGDRKNTEAFF

j_call: TRBJ2-1
clone_size: NA
v_call: TRBV6-2/TRBV6-3
d_call: NA
cdr3_nt: TGTGCCAGCAGTTCCACCCGAGGAAGCAATGAGCAGTTCTTC
cdr3_aa: CASSSTRGSNEQFF

j_call: TRBJ2-5
clone_size: once
v_call: TRBV5-1
d_call: NA
cdr3_nt: TGCGCCAGCAGCTTAGGACAGCCCCAAGAGACCCAGTACTTC
cdr3_aa: CASSLGQPQETQYF

j_call: TRBJ1-5
clone_size: NA
v_call: TRBV16
d_call: NA
cdr3_nt: TGTGCCAGCAGCCAATCGACGGGGGGCAATCAGCCCCAGCATTTT
cdr3_aa: CASSQSTGGNQPQHF

j_call: TRBJ1-2
clone_size: NA
v_call: TRBV19
d_call: TRBD1
cdr3_nt: TGTGCCAGTAGTGGGACAGCTAGGTTCTATGGCTACACCTTC
cdr3_aa: CASSGTARFYGYTF

j_call: TRBJ2-1
clone_size: NA
v_call: TRBV29-1
d_call: TRBD1
cdr3_nt: TGCAGCGTTGGGGACAGCTTAAATGAGCAGTTCTTC
cdr3_aa: CSVGDSLNEQFF

j_call: TRBJ2-2
clone_size: NA
v_call: TRBV5-4
d_call: NA
cdr3_nt: TGTGCCAGCAGCTCAGCTAGGAGCACCGGGGAGCTGTTTTTT
cdr3_aa: CASSSARSTGELFF

j_call: TRBJ1-6
clone_size: NA
v_call: TRBV18
d_call: TRBD1
cdr3_nt: TGTGCCAGCTCACCACGACGGGACAGGGGATCACCCCTCCACTTT
cdr3_aa: CASSPRRDRGSPLHF

j_call: TRBJ2-7
clone_size: NA
v_call: TRBV3-1/TRBV3-2
d_call: NA
cdr3_nt: TGTGCCAGCAGCCAAGGCGGATACGAGCAGTACTTC
cdr3_aa: CASSQGGYEQYF

j_call: TRBJ1-2
clone_size: NA
v_call: TRBV18
d_call: NA
cdr3_nt: TGTGCCAGCTCACCACCCCAGGGAGGCTACACCTTC
cdr3_aa: CASSPPQGGYTF

j_call: TRBJ1-1
clone_size: NA
v_call: TRBV9
d_call: TRBD1
cdr3_nt: TGTGCCAGCAGCGCACAACAGGGGTTAGACACTGAAGCTTTCTTT
cdr3_aa: CASSAQQGLDTEAFF

j_call: TRBJ1-6
clone_size: NA
v_call: TRBV5-1
d_call: TRBD1
cdr3_nt: TGCGCCAGCAGCTTGGTCTTAAGACAGGGTGGCTCACCCCTCCACTTT
cdr3_aa: CASSLVLRQGGSPLHF

j_call: TRBJ2-5
clone_size: NA
v_call: TRBV20-1
d_call: TRBD2
cdr3_nt: TGCAGTGCTAGTTCCGGCCTAGCGGGGTCGGAGACCCAGTACTTC
cdr3_aa: CSASSGLAGSETQYF

j_call: TRBJ2-1
clone_size: NA
v_call: TRBV6-5
d_call: NA
cdr3_nt: TGTGCCAGCAGTTACTCGAGCTATCCGTACAATGAGCAGTTCTTC
cdr3_aa: CASSYSSYPYNEQFF

j_call: TRBJ1-2
clone_size: once
v_call: TRBV5-1
d_call: NA
cdr3_nt: TGCGCCAGCAGCTTGGCAGGCACCAGGGGCTACACCTTC
cdr3_aa: CASSLAGTRGYTF

j_call: TRBJ1-2
clone_size: NA
v_call: TRBV5-1
d_call: NA
cdr3_nt: TGCGCCAGCAGTCTCGACGGGAACTATGGCTACACCTTC
cdr3_aa: CASSLDGNYGYTF

j_call: TRBJ1-5
clone_size: once
v_call: TRBV3-1/TRBV3-2
d_call: TRBD1
cdr3_nt: TGTGCCAGCAGCCGCGGGACAGGGGATCAGCCCCAGCATTTT
cdr3_aa: CASSRGTGDQPQHF

j_call: TRBJ2-7
clone_size: NA
v_call: TRBV7-9
d_call: TRBD2
cdr3_nt: TGTGCCAGCAGCCCTCGGCTAGCGGGCCGGTGGAGCTACGAGCAGTACTTC
cdr3_aa: CASSPRLAGRWSYEQYF

j_call: TRBJ2-7
clone_size: NA
v_call: TRBV7-2
d_call: NA
cdr3_nt: TGTGCCAGCACCCGCTACGGGGGGCAATACGAGCAGTACTTC
cdr3_aa: CASTRYGGQYEQYF

j_call: TRBJ1-1
clone_size: many
v_call: TRBV2
d_call: NA
cdr3_nt: TGTGCCAGCAGTGACGACAGGACCATGAACACTGAAGCTTTCTTT
cdr3_aa: CASSDDRTMNTEAFF

j_call: TRBJ1-2
clone_size: NA
v_call: TRBV15
d_call: NA
cdr3_nt: TGTGCCACCAGGATGACAGGAATCTATGGCTACACCTTC
cdr3_aa: CATRMTGIYGYTF

j_call: TRBJ1-4
clone_size: many
v_call: TRBV2
d_call: NA
cdr3_nt: TGTGCCAGCAGTCAACAGGGCTCTACTAATGAAAAACTGTTTTTT
cdr3_aa: CASSQQGSTNEKLFF

j_call: TRBJ1-2
clone_size: NA
v_call: TRBV5-1
d_call: TRBD1
cdr3_nt: TGCGCCAGCAGCTTGGAAGGAGGGGGCGTTTCTGGCTACACCTTC
cdr3_aa: CASSLEGGGVSGYTF

j_call: TRBJ2-1
clone_size: NA
v_call: TRBV5-4
d_call: TRBD2
cdr3_nt: TGTGCCAGCAGCTCCCGAGCGGGGGGGCGTACTGATGAGCAGTTCTTC
cdr3_aa: CASSSRAGGRTDEQFF

j_call: TRBJ2-1
clone_size: NA
v_call: TRBV27
d_call: TRBD2
cdr3_nt: TGTGCCAGCGGCGAGACTAGCGCGAACAATGAGCAGTTCTTC
cdr3_aa: CASGETSANNEQFF

j_call: TRBJ2-3
clone_size: once
v_call: TRBV19
d_call: TRBD2
cdr3_nt: TGTGCCAGTAGATCCCGAGGACTAGCGCCTGGGGATACGCAGTATTTT
cdr3_aa: CASRSRGLAPGDTQYF

j_call: TRBJ1-5
clone_size: NA
v_call: TRBV6-6
d_call: TRBD1
cdr3_nt: TGTGCCAGCAACGACAGGGCAAATCAGCCCCAGCATTTT
cdr3_aa: CASNDRANQPQHF

j_call: TRBJ2-3
clone_size: few
v_call: TRBV9
d_call: NA
cdr3_nt: TGTGCCAGCAGCGTAGTGGGAGATGGCACAGATACGCAGTATTTT
cdr3_aa: CASSVVGDGTDTQYF

j_call: TRBJ1-1
clone_size: NA
v_call: TRBV5-1
d_call: NA
cdr3_nt: TGCGCCAGCACCGTCGATTGGGGCCTTCCCACAAGCGCAGCTTTCTTT
cdr3_aa: CASTVDWGLPTSAAFF

j_call: TRBJ1-1
clone_size: NA
v_call: TRBV3-1/TRBV3-2
d_call: NA
cdr3_nt: TGTGCCAGCAGCCAACAGGGGTTTAACACTGAAGCTTTCTTT
cdr3_aa: CASSQQGFNTEAFF

j_call: TRBJ2-5
clone_size: NA
v_call: TRBV2
d_call: NA
cdr3_nt: TGTGCCAGCTCGCCCGCGTCGGAGACCCAGTACTTC
cdr3_aa: CASSPASETQYF

j_call: TRBJ2-6
clone_size: NA
v_call: TRBV29-1
d_call: TRBD1
cdr3_nt: TGCAGCGTTGAAGAACCGGGACAGCACTTCTCTGGGGCCAACGTCCTGACTTTC
cdr3_aa: CSVEEPGQHFSGANVLTF

j_call: TRBJ2-1
clone_size: NA
v_call: TRBV5-4
d_call: NA
cdr3_nt: TGTGCCAGCAGCTTCGAACAGGGCAATGAGCAGTTCTTC
cdr3_aa: CASSFEQGNEQFF

j_call: TRBJ2-5
clone_size: NA
v_call: TRBV11-3
d_call: TRBD1
cdr3_nt: TGTGCCAGCAGCTTAACAGTACGGGACAGGGGGCACGATGCTTCCCAGTACTTC
cdr3_aa: CASSLTVRDRGHDASQYF

j_call: TRBJ2-7
clone_size: NA
v_call: TRBV4-3
d_call: NA
cdr3_nt: TGCGCCAGCAGCCAAGTAATAGCGACCGAGCAGTACTTC
cdr3_aa: CASSQVIATEQYF

j_call: TRBJ2-7
clone_size: once
v_call: TRBV6-2/TRBV6-3
d_call: TRBD1
cdr3_nt: TGTGCCAGCAGTTGGTCCGGGACAGGGGTCCTTGAGGAGTACGAGCAGTACTTC
cdr3_aa: CASSWSGTGVLEEYEQYF

j_call: TRBJ1-3
clone_size: once
v_call: TRBV5-1
d_call: TRBD1
cdr3_nt: TGCGCCAGCAGCCCCGCGACAGGGGCGGGAAACACCATATATTTT
cdr3_aa: CASSPATGAGNTIYF

j_call: TRBJ2-6
clone_size: NA
v_call: TRBV4-1
d_call: TRBD1
cdr3_nt: TGCGCCAGCAGCCAGCCGACCAGGGACAGAAGGAACGTCCTGACTTTC
cdr3_aa: CASSQPTRDRRNVLTF

j_call: TRBJ2-7
clone_size: once
v_call: TRBV6-2/TRBV6-3
d_call: TRBD1
cdr3_nt: TGTGCCAGCAGCCCTTACCCGGGACAGGGTACGAGCGAGCAGTACTTC
cdr3_aa: CASSPYPGQGTSEQYF

j_call: TRBJ1-5
clone_size: NA
v_call: TRBV5-1
d_call: TRBD1
cdr3_nt: TGCGCCAGCAGCTCCGGGACAGCGAATCAGCCCCAGCATTTT
cdr3_aa: CASSSGTANQPQHF